What follows are 6 T cell receptor beta chains derived from one specimen sequenced in a study of T cells in Graves' hyperthyroidism and ophthalmopathy. Amplified regions were TCR beta CDR3 sequences from RNA transcripts. TCR CDR3 underwent first-round RT-PCR with the HTBI primer set. TCRdb ran MiXCR on the multiplex PCR reads and lists one entry per CDR3 protein. The sample has just under 750,000 distinct CDR3 sequences, approximately 36% seen once. Sequencing used blood. The receptors here all came from a woman aged 40 to 50 with Graves' hyperthyroidism.

This chain links TRBV7-9 with TRBJ1-4; the D gene is possibly TRBD1 (6 bases). Germline CDR1 is SEHNR and CDR2 is FQNEAQ (reference sequence). The ends were cut back, 4 bases at V and 5 bases at J, with 17 bases in the middle. The CDR3 is 16 residues long. The CDR3 DNA is TGTGCCAGCAGCTCAATAGCGACAGGAGGGAATGAAAAACTGTTTTTT. Protein product: CASSSIATGGNEKLFF.

V usage is TRBV7-9 and J usage is TRBJ2-1, with 7 positions matching TRBD1. Germline values: CDR1 SEHNR, CDR2 FQNEAQ (reference sequence). The CDR3 runs to 12 residues. V lost 5 bases and J lost 11; bases outside the gene matches: 6. CDR3 nucleotides: TGTGCCAGCAGCGTAGGGGGCCCCCAGCAGTTCTTC. Protein: CASSVGGPQQFF.

CDR3 sequence reads: CASSPHRLETNEKLFF. The CDR3 nucleotides read TGTGCCAGCAGCCCTCATCGCCTCGAGACTAATGAAAAACTGTTTTTT. J is TRBJ1-4 and V is TRBV5-4; D is ambiguous. With 4 bases removed from V and 2 bases from J, the gap between germline ends came to 15 bases. The germline CDR1 and CDR2 sequences are SGHNT and YYREEE (reference sequence). There are 16 residues in the CDR3.

The V and J genes are TRBV4-3 and TRBJ1-3, with D possibly TRBD1 on 6 matching bases. The CDR3 has 16 amino acids. V was trimmed by 2 bases and J by 2 bases, leaving 13 bases between them. CDR1 is LGHNA, CDR2 YSLEER, per germline. This CDR3 reads CASSQHRVTPGNTIYF. The CDR3 nucleotides are TGCGCCAGCAGCCAACACAGGGTCACCCCTGGAAACACCATATATTTT.

This chain connects TRBV5-1 to TRBJ1-2; a weak D match, TRBD1 (5 bases). Germline CDR1 reads SGHRS; CDR2 reads YFSETQ. The CDR3 loop spans 16 amino acids. With 0 bases removed from V and 3 bases from J, the gap between germline ends came to 15 bases. CDR3 in amino acids: CASSLGGREHHYGYTF. Written as DNA, the CDR3 is TGCGCCAGCAGCTTGGGGGGCAGGGAACATCACTATGGCTACACCTTC.

This clonotype appeared a few times. The chain recombines TRBV6-5 with TRBJ2-7, with a weak D call TRBD1 (6 bases). Per germline, CDR1 MNHEY and CDR2 SVGAGI. V was clipped by 6 bases and J by 0 bases, with 24 bases between them. The CDR3 runs to 18 residues. CDR3 in amino acids: CASRPGTTPRGYSYEQYF. As DNA, the CDR3 is TGTGCCAGCAGGCCCGGGACAACGCCGAGGGGTTACTCCTACGAGCAGTACTTC.